The 11 T cell receptor beta chains reported below all come from one sample, sequenced in a study of cytomegalovirus exposure and HLA in healthy donors. The PCR was carried out with 60 Vbeta primers and 13 Jbeta primers. Only in-frame clones appear in the TCRdb table, and some are missing; sequencing was by immunoSEQ multiplex PCR. The sample contains about 180,000 clones, around 80% of which appear only once. Sequenced sample: PBMCs. The receptors shown here come from a man aged 35 to 55 in good health and CMV-seronegative.

This chain joins TRBV5-4 and TRBJ2-3, with D maybe TRBD2 (5 bases). V was shortened by 2 bases and J by 4 bases, with 14 bases between the two germline ends. Germline lookup yields CDR1 SGHNT and CDR2 YYREEE (reference sequence). The CDR3 runs 15 residues. CDR3: CASSFQWRAADTQYF. CDR3 DNA: TGTGCCAGCAGCTTTCAATGGCGGGCGGCAGATACGCAGTATTTT.

J is TRBJ2-3 and V is TRBV6-1; D is perhaps TRBD2 (6 bases). CDR1 is MNHNS, CDR2 SASEGT, per germline. The CDR3 consists of 15 residues. V lost 6 bases to trimming and J lost 0 bases, with 13 bases between them. The CDR3 spells CASSWRGVSTDTQYF. The CDR3 DNA reads as TGTGCCAGCAGCTGGAGGGGAGTTAGCACAGATACGCAGTATTTT.

The chain recombines TRBV30 with TRBJ2-1; maybe TRBD2 (6 bases). The CDR3 has 14 residues. Deletions cut 4 bases from V and 5 bases from J, with 15 bases between. Germline V gene sequence: CDR1 GTSNPN, CDR2 SVGIG (reference sequence). CDR3 DNA: TGTGCCTGGAACCCGGGACTCAGGGACAATGAGCAGTTCTTC. This codes for CAWNPGLRDNEQFF.

This clone has just a few counts. The V call is TRBV18, the J call TRBJ2-7, with D possibly being TRBD1 (6 bases). The CDR3 is 15 residues long. The ends were cut back, 4 bases at V and 2 bases at J, with 15 bases in the middle. Germline V lookup: CDR1 KGHSH, CDR2 LQKENI. The CDR3 loop is CASSQDSVSTYEQYF. The CDR3 bases are TGTGCCAGCTCACAGGACAGCGTCTCCACCTACGAGCAGTACTTC.

J is TRBJ1-3 and V is TRBV27; no clear D gene. Germline lookup yields CDR1 MNHEY and CDR2 SMNVEV (reference sequence). V dropped 0 bases and J dropped 0 bases, with 6 bases sitting between them. This CDR3 is built from 15 residues. The CDR3 coding sequence is TGTGCCAGCAGTTTATCTGTCGGCTCTGGAAACACCATATATTTT. The encoded protein is CASSLSVGSGNTIYF.

The V gene is TRBV9, the J gene TRBJ1-3; weak D call: TRBD1 (5 bases). The CDR3 totals 16 residues. Germline CDR1 reads SGDLS; CDR2 reads YYNGEE. Deletions cut 4 bases from V and 0 bases from J, with 14 bases between. CDR3 coding DNA: TGTGCCAGCAGCTCCCCGCCACAGGACTCTGGAAACACCATATATTTT. The encoded protein is CASSSPPQDSGNTIYF.

This chain links TRBV10-3 with TRBJ1-1; possibly TRBD1 for D (5 bases). CDR1 and CDR2 from the germline V gene are ENHRY and SYGVKD. The CDR3 contains 13 residues. V was trimmed by 8 bases and J by 1 base, leaving 11 bases between them. This CDR3 is CAIDQGGNTEAFF. DNA for the CDR3: TGTGCCATCGACCAGGGAGGGAACACTGAAGCTTTCTTT.

This clone was recorded at least ten times. V usage is TRBV7-9 and J usage is TRBJ2-2; D not resolved. This CDR3 spans 14 amino acids. CDR1 and CDR2 (germline): SEHNR, FQNEAQ (reference sequence). V was shortened by 8 bases and J by 5 bases, with 15 bases between the two germline ends. This CDR3 reads CASPFVLPTGELFF. The CDR3, as DNA: TGTGCCAGCCCCTTCGTCCTTCCGACCGGGGAGCTGTTTTTT.

For the CDR3, the DNA is TGTGCCAGCAGCCCGGGAGGGGCTAACTATGGCTACACCTTC. It codes for CASSPGGANYGYTF. This chain joins TRBV2 and TRBJ1-2; the D gene is possibly TRBD1 (5 bases). CDR3 length equals 14 residues. The germline V gene has CDR1 SNHLY and CDR2 FYNNEI. Between the trimmed V and J ends, which lost 6 bases and 0 bases, there was a span of 11 bases.

The V gene is TRBV11-2, the J gene TRBJ2-1; 7 bases agree with TRBD1. The J segment lost 2 bases and the V segment lost 0 bases, leaving 4 bases of the junction unmatched. Germline CDR1 SGHAT, CDR2 FQNNGV. The CDR3 covers 16 residues. CDR3 coding DNA: TGTGCCAGCAGCTTAGAACCCCAGGGGGCCTACAATGAGCAGTTCTTC. Encoded protein: CASSLEPQGAYNEQFF.

The genes are TRBV11-3 and TRBJ2-5; tentative D call: TRBD2 (5 bases). CDR3 length: 13 amino acids. Trimming took 5 bases from V and 9 from J, leaving 16 bases between them. Germline assignment: CDR1 SGHNT and CDR2 YENEEA. The CDR3 DNA follows: TGTGCCAGCAGCGACGACAAATCCGGGGCCCAGTACTTC. Its translation is CASSDDKSGAQYF.